This TCR beta chain comes out of a study of OX40 agonist ivuxolimab in advanced cancers. As for the study in general: Patients received the agonistic anti-OX40 (CD134) antibody ivuxolimab. Every 2 weeks, patients received ivuxolimab intravenously, dosed at 0.01 to 10 mg/kg. The group had a mean age of 60 years, ranged from roughly 20 to 79, and was 80% to 90% male.

CDR1 and CDR2 from the germline V gene are LNHDA and SQIVND (reference sequence). Losses at the gene ends were 6 bases for V and 2 bases for J; bases not matched to a gene: 12. The CDR3 is 17 amino acids. Assay used: immunoSEQ multiplex PCR; TCRdb lists only in-frame clones, some missing. The sample contains around 75,000 clones, about four fifths of which appear only once. The sequence was collected from an adult with an advanced solid tumor such as melanoma, head and neck, liver or kidney cancer. The input for sequencing was CD4+ or CD8+ T cells sorted from blood, taken in a trial of the OX40 agonist ivuxolimab. This chain joins TRBV19 and TRBJ2-3; 9 nucleotides match TRBD1. The CDR3, as DNA: TGTGCCAGTAGCTTAAAACCGGGACAGGGTTACACAGATACGCAGTATTTT. Translated, it gives CASSLKPGQGYTDTQYF.